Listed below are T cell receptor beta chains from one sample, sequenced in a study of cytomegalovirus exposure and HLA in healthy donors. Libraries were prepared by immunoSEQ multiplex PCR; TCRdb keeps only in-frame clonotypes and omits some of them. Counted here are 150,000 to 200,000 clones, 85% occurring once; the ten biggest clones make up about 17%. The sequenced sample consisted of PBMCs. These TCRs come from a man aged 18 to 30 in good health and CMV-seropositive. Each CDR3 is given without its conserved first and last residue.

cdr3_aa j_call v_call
SVEGQETSYEQY TRBJ2-7 TRBV29-1
ASSRDRVMRQPQH TRBJ1-5 TRBV7-8
ASTTAGGVSTGELF TRBJ2-2 TRBV6-6
ASSEPWRSYEQY TRBJ2-7 TRBV6-1
ASSPTAGNEQF TRBJ2-1 TRBV7-9
ASSYPTSEQF TRBJ2-1 TRBV6-6
ASSLGLAGVLDTQY TRBJ2-3 TRBV7-8
ASSPRDRGGETQY TRBJ2-5 TRBV4-2
ASSLGHLSYEQY TRBJ2-7 TRBV5-6
ASPWERAAGNQPQH TRBJ1-5 TRBV7-3
ASGPPPGQRGTGANVLT TRBJ2-6 TRBV12-5
ASFMGANVLT TRBJ2-6 TRBV7-7
ASSSGQGMGYT TRBJ1-2 TRBV27
AWNPGRMRGYT TRBJ1-2 TRBV30
ASSLGGGARAF TRBJ1-1 TRBV27
ASSLPTTYEQY TRBJ2-7 TRBV11-2
ASRDSGTDTQY TRBJ2-3 TRBV27
ASSSAFSRTEGTSGNTIY TRBJ1-3 TRBV7-8
ASSLSGGRTEAF TRBJ1-1 TRBV27
ASNDRADEAF TRBJ1-1 TRBV28
ASSYSGGHEQY TRBJ2-7 TRBV6-5
ASSSWAGTGIEKLF TRBJ1-4 TRBV5-4
ASSVATGGWSPLH TRBJ1-6 TRBV9
ASSLVTSGTSVAGELF TRBJ2-2 TRBV5-1
ASSPGTGPGNTEAF TRBJ1-1 TRBV4-1
ASSVGIASSGNTIY TRBJ1-3 TRBV9
ASSLGLEQF TRBJ2-1 TRBV14
ASSSQGARYEQY TRBJ2-7 TRBV6-5
SVMGLAAPYEQY TRBJ2-7 TRBV29-1
ASSLGEGVGTEAF TRBJ1-1 TRBV6-1
ASSDEGLQGSPLH TRBJ1-6 TRBV2
AIKGTGAHGYT TRBJ1-2 TRBV10-3
ASGFGSYSGNTIY TRBJ1-3 TRBV12-5
ASSLGQGETQY TRBJ2-5 TRBV7-9
ASRPRGTSYNEQF TRBJ2-1 TRBV27
ASSQGRQGIGNTEAF TRBJ1-1 TRBV7-9
ASSFPSPDTGELF TRBJ2-2 TRBV13
ASSPPRQGSYEQY TRBJ2-7 TRBV16
ASIGSPIDPMNTEAF TRBJ1-1 TRBV12-5
ASSLDLRGNQPQH TRBJ1-5 TRBV28
ASSDHRVYEQY TRBJ2-7 TRBV2
ASSPQGSEQY TRBJ2-7 TRBV6-6
ASRDSGETQPQH TRBJ1-5 TRBV28
ASSFGNLVTETQY TRBJ2-5 TRBV5-1
ASKGGNKVNEQF TRBJ2-1 TRBV19
ASSSTGARQETQY TRBJ2-5 TRBV6-1